Below, 21 T cell receptor beta chains from the same sample are listed, as sequenced in a study of shared clonotypes between healthy human individuals. The protocol was immunoSEQ multiplex PCR, while the TCRdb copy is restricted to in-frame clones and leaves out a portion. The data show some 2.3 million clones, 80% to 95% seen once. The sample comprised naive CD4+ T cells from PBMCs. Subset defined: CD45RA+ positively selected. All receptors derive from a man between 18 and 29 years old in good health. Some clones in this sample may be carry-over from other donors' samples.

This clone has a handful of counts. The sample carries other DNA sequences with the same CDR3. This chain joins TRBV6-1 and TRBJ2-5; 8 bases line up with TRBD1. V shed 3 bases and J 5 bases; nucleotides not matched to a gene: 5. The CDR3 runs 14 residues. Germline V gene data show CDR1 as MNHNS and CDR2 as SASEGT. CDR3 nucleotide sequence: TGTGCCAGCAGTGAGGACAGGGTACGGGAGACCCAGTACTTC. Translating gives CASSEDRVRETQYF.

The chain has TRBV5-1 and TRBJ1-4; perhaps TRBD1 as D (6 bases). The CDR3 loop spans 15 amino acids. Germline V lookup: CDR1 SGHRS, CDR2 YFSETQ. The V gene lost 4 bases and the J gene lost 4 bases, with 14 bases spanning the gap. The CDR3 region is CASSPRTALNEKLFF. The CDR3 region has the DNA TGCGCCAGCAGCCCACGGACAGCCCTTAATGAAAAACTGTTTTTT.

The J gene is TRBJ2-7, the V gene TRBV4-1; D not certain. CDR3 size: 15 residues. Germline CDR1 MGHRA, CDR2 YSYEKL. Trimming pared 1 base from V and 0 bases from J, leaving 10 bases between. The CDR3 nucleotides read TGCGCCAGCAGCCAAGGTCGCAGCAACTCCTACGAGCAGTACTTC. Translating gives CASSQGRSNSYEQYF.

Regarding this clone: The sample has other DNA sequences that encode this CDR3 too. The CDR3 DNA reads as TGCGCCAGCAGCCTGGGACTAGCGGGAGCATCCTACAATGAGCAGTTCTTC. Residues: CASSLGLAGASYNEQFF. The rearrangement joins TRBV5-1 to TRBJ2-1, with 14 bases that match TRBD2. Germline V lookup: CDR1 SGHRS, CDR2 YFSETQ. This CDR3 is built from 17 residues. Trimming took 4 bases from V and 1 from J; bases not matched to a gene: 4. Full variable domain (rest looked up from reference TRBV5-1 and TRBJ2-1): KAGVTQTPRYLIKTRGQQVTLSCSPISGHRSVSWYQQTPGQGLQFLFEYFSETQRNKGNFPGRFSGRQFSNSRSEMNVSTLELGDSALYLCASSLGLAGASYNEQFFGPGTRLTVL.

The CDR3 DNA sequence: TGCGCCAGCAGGCATTGGGGCTCGCGGGATGAAAAACTGTTTTTT. It translates to CASRHWGSRDEKLFF. The V and J genes are TRBV4-1 and TRBJ1-4, with D perhaps TRBD1 (5 bases). V gave up 6 bases and J gave up 6 bases, with 17 bases separating them. This CDR3 contains 15 residues. From germline, CDR1 is MGHRA and CDR2 YSYEKL.

This sequence joins TRBV18 and TRBJ1-3; no firm D call. This CDR3 has 14 amino acids. The germline CDR1 and CDR2 sequences are KGHSH and LQKENI. V lost 5 bases and J lost 1, with 9 bases in between. The CDR3, as DNA: TGTGCCAGCTCATCGGAAAGATCTGGAAACACCATATATTTT. It encodes CASSSERSGNTIYF.

The gene calls are TRBV30 and TRBJ1-6; D is ambiguous. This CDR3 contains 13 residues. Looked up from germline, CDR1 is GTSNPN and CDR2 is SVGIG (reference sequence). Trimming shortened V by 2 bases and J by 6 bases, and 8 bases separated the two germline ends. CDR3 sequence: CAWSLTLNSPLHF. CDR3 nucleotides: TGTGCCTGGAGTTTGACACTTAATTCACCCCTCCACTTT.

The chain joins TRBV4-3 to TRBJ2-4; TRBD2 matches 12 bases. The CDR3 extends over 16 amino acids. V trimming: 4 bases; J trimming: 1 base; junction bases outside the gene matches: 2. Germline V gives CDR1 LGHNA, CDR2 YSLEER. CDR3 amino acids: CASSLGTSGAKNIQYF. CDR3 coding DNA: TGCGCCAGCAGCCTCGGGACTAGCGGGGCCAAAAACATTCAGTACTTC.

The chain employs TRBV28 and TRBJ2-7, with 7 bases fitting TRBD2. The V and J ends lost 5 bases and 0 bases, in that order; junction bases with no gene match: 7. The V gene's germline CDR1 is MDHEN and CDR2 SYDVKM. The CDR3 has 15 amino acids. The CDR3: CASSPGTMSSYEQYF. For the CDR3, the DNA is TGTGCCAGCAGTCCCGGGACTATGAGCTCCTACGAGCAGTACTTC.

The V call is TRBV5-1, the J call TRBJ2-3; the D gene could be TRBD1 or TRBD2 (6 bases each). Germline loops: CDR1 SGHRS, CDR2 YFSETQ. Trimming took off 4 bases at V and 6 bases at J, with 15 bases between the two ends. CDR3 length: 14 amino acids. CDR3 sequence reads: CASSPEGGGDTQYF. The DNA of the CDR3 is TGCGCCAGCAGCCCAGAGGGGGGCGGTGATACGCAGTATTTT.

The table lists this clone with a count of one. This rearrangement joins TRBV5-1 to TRBJ1-2; perhaps TRBD1 as D (5 bases). Trimming took off 0 bases at V and 8 bases at J, with 14 bases between the two ends. This CDR3 spans 14 amino acids. Germline V CDR1 and CDR2: SGHRS, YFSETQ. The CDR3 loop reads CASSLVEQGGGYTF. As DNA, the CDR3 is TGCGCCAGCAGCTTGGTGGAGCAGGGTGGCGGCTACACCTTC.

As to this clone: The same CDR3 also results from other DNA sequences found in this sample. The chain joins TRBV28 to TRBJ2-7; maybe TRBD1 (5 bases). Deletions cut 3 bases from V and 2 bases from J, with 11 bases between. Looked up from germline, CDR1 is MDHEN and CDR2 is SYDVKM. This CDR3 has 14 amino acids. CDR3 in amino acids: CASSFSGATYEQYF. The DNA of the CDR3 is TGTGCCAGCAGTTTCTCTGGGGCGACCTACGAGCAGTACTTC.

The chain is built from TRBV5-4 and TRBJ2-1; TRBD2 agrees at 13 bases. CDR1 SGHNT and CDR2 YYREEE come from the germline V gene (reference sequence). The CDR3 runs to 16 residues. Germline trimming cut 4 bases from V and 7 bases from J; bases unmatched to any gene: 8. The CDR3 bases are TGTGCCAGCAGCGTGGGGACTAGCGGGACGTTAAATGAGCAGTTCTTC. This translates into CASSVGTSGTLNEQFF. The full variable domain, rest sourced from reference TRBV5-4 and TRBJ2-1, is ETGVTQSPTHLIKTRGQQVTLRCSSQSGHNTVSWYQQALGQGPQFIFQYYREEENGRGNFPPRFSGLQFPNYSSELNVNALELDDSALYLCASSVGTSGTLNEQFFGPGTRLTVL.

The chain couples TRBV28 to TRBJ1-5; maybe TRBD1 (5 bases). The V gene lost 6 bases and the J gene lost 0 bases, with 18 bases spanning the gap. Per germline, CDR1 MDHEN and CDR2 SYDVKM. The CDR3 contains 17 residues. CDR3 in amino acids: CASRPFGRGYSNQPQHF. The CDR3 DNA reads as TGTGCCAGCAGGCCCTTTGGGCGGGGGTATAGCAATCAGCCCCAGCATTTT. Filled out from reference TRBV28 and TRBJ1-5, the complete variable domain reads DVKVTQSSRYLVKRTGEKVFLECVQDMDHENMFWYRQDPGLGLRLIYFSYDVKMKEKGDIPEGYSVSREKKERFSLILESASTNQTSMYLCASRPFGRGYSNQPQHFGDGTRLSIL.

This sequence joins TRBV18 and TRBJ1-2; TRBD1 matches at 9 bases. CDR3 length: 14 amino acids. The V gene's germline CDR1 is KGHSH and CDR2 LQKENI. Unmatched junction bases numbered 4, after V lost 4 bases and J lost 4 bases. CDR3 region: CASSQRTGAYGYTF. CDR3 nucleotides: TGTGCCAGCTCACAGCGGACAGGGGCCTATGGCTACACCTTC.

The rearrangement joins TRBV12-2 to TRBJ2-7; the DNA was not used to check the table's D call, TRBD1. TRBV12-2 is a listed pseudogene. The CDR3 is 16 residues long. CDR3 amino acids: CASRFDSDRDKSEQYF. The CDR3 DNA reads as TGTGCAAGTCGCTTCGACTCGGACAGGGATAAGAGCGAGCAGTACTTC.

The rearrangement joins TRBV15 to TRBJ2-5; 10 nucleotides line up with TRBD2. V lost 5 bases to trimming and J lost 4 bases; unmatched junction nucleotides: 7. The CDR3 consists of 15 residues. Germline V CDR1 and CDR2: LNHNV, YYDKDF (reference sequence). CDR3 in amino acids: CATSGKVAGGETQYF. The CDR3 coding sequence is TGTGCCACCAGCGGAAAGGTAGCGGGAGGAGAGACCCAGTACTTC.

CDR3 in amino acids: CASSLDLDRGTEAFF. As DNA, the CDR3 is TGTGCCAGCAGCTTAGATCTGGACAGGGGCACTGAAGCTTTCTTT. The chain couples TRBV11-2 to TRBJ1-1; 9 bases line up with TRBD1. Germline V gene data show CDR1 as SGHAT and CDR2 as FQNNGV. The length of the CDR3 is 15 residues. Trimming cost V 0 bases and J 4 bases; bases outside gene matches: 3.

The V and J genes are TRBV6-6 and TRBJ2-7; 12 bases are a match to TRBD2. The V segment lost 6 bases and the J segment 6 bases; nucleotides outside the gene matches: 12. The CDR3 runs 16 residues. CDR1 and CDR2 from the germline V gene are MNHNY and SVGAGI (reference sequence). CDR3 loop: CASSRGLAGSPPEQYF. In DNA form, the CDR3 reads TGTGCCAGCAGCCGCGGACTAGCGGGATCCCCACCCGAGCAGTACTTC.

This chain joins TRBV18 and TRBJ1-2; possibly TRBD1 for D (6 bases). V lost 7 bases, J lost 6 bases, and 18 bases lay in between. CDR1 and CDR2 (germline): KGHSH, LQKENI. This CDR3 has 14 residues. The CDR3 region has the DNA TGTGCCAGCTTTCCGCAGGGGCCTTCCCATGGCTACACCTTC. Its translation is CASFPQGPSHGYTF.

Turning to this clone: One end of the junction does not line up with germline, which may come from a read error. The chain carries TRBV2 and TRBJ1-2; D perhaps matches TRBD1 (6 bases). The germline gives CDR1 SNHLY, CDR2 FYNNEI. This CDR3 comprises 14 residues. The CDR3 DNA is TGTGCCAGCAATGAAAACAGGGCGCACTATGGCTACACCTTC. Amino acids: CASNENRAHYGYTF.